The 13 T cell receptor beta chains below come from one sample, sequenced in a study of cytomegalovirus exposure and HLA in healthy donors. PCR employed 60 Vbeta and 13 Jbeta primers. TCRdb's copy holds only in-frame clones and misses some; the assay was immunoSEQ multiplex PCR. The sample yields more than 80,000 clones, around 80% seen once. The sequencing input was PBMCs. These receptors were obtained from a man in his fifties or sixties in good health and CMV-seronegative.

This rearrangement joins TRBV28 to TRBJ1-2, with D possibly being TRBD1 (5 bases). The CDR3 runs to 17 residues. Germline CDR1 MDHEN, CDR2 SYDVKM. Trimming pared 4 bases from V and 5 bases from J, leaving 23 bases between. The CDR3 sequence: CASSSPGSPPTPYGYTF. The CDR3 bases are TGTGCCAGCAGTTCCCCAGGGTCACCTCCTACCCCTTATGGCTACACCTTC.

This clone was counted once. This chain uses TRBV25-1 with TRBJ1-1; 7 bases are shared with TRBD1. V was pared by 3 bases and J by 0 bases, with 4 bases of the junction left unmatched. CDR1 and CDR2 (germline): MGHDK, SYGVNS. This CDR3 is built from 15 residues. The CDR3 loop reads CASSDWDSLNTEAFF. DNA of the CDR3: TGTGCCAGCAGTGATTGGGACAGTTTGAACACTGAAGCTTTCTTT.

The chain couples TRBV6-5 to TRBJ1-2; D is uncertain. CDR3 length: 12 amino acids. In germline, CDR1 is MNHEY, CDR2 SVGAGI. Trimming shortened V by 9 bases and J by 2 bases, and 10 bases separated the two germline ends. CDR3 nucleotide sequence: TGTGCCAGTAGATCACAGAACTATGGCTACACCTTC. Its protein product is CASRSQNYGYTF.

This chain links TRBV19 with TRBJ2-6; perhaps TRBD2 as D (6 bases). The CDR3 runs 15 residues. CDR1 is LNHDA, CDR2 SQIVND, per germline (reference sequence). The germline V and J ends were trimmed by 0 bases and 4 bases, with 7 bases remaining between them. The CDR3 reads CASSIEGLGANVLTF. CDR3 DNA sequence: TGTGCCAGTAGTATAGAGGGACTGGGGGCCAACGTCCTGACTTTC.

This clone was counted only a few times. The V call is TRBV10-3, the J call TRBJ2-7, with a possible D match to TRBD1 (6 bases). This CDR3 comprises 13 residues. CDR1 is ENHRY, CDR2 SYGVKD, per germline. Trimming stripped 3 bases from V and 6 bases from J, with 12 bases between. CDR3 amino acids: CAISDGDRSEQYF. The CDR3 DNA follows: TGTGCCATCAGTGATGGAGACAGGAGCGAGCAGTACTTC.

Only one count was recorded for this clone. V gene TRBV11-3 combines with J gene TRBJ2-5, with 9 bases fitting TRBD1. Germline-derived CDR1 and CDR2 are SGHNT and YENEEA. The CDR3 has 15 amino acids. Trimming removed 5 bases from V and 4 bases from J; junction bases left unmatched: 8. The CDR3 region has the DNA TGTGCCAGCAGCCAGAAAACAGGGGGCACAGAGACCCAGTACTTC. Protein sequence: CASSQKTGGTETQYF.

The J gene is TRBJ2-1, the V gene TRBV5-1, with TRBD1 matching over 8 bases. Germline V gives CDR1 SGHRS, CDR2 YFSETQ. The CDR3 is 14 residues long. V trimming: 3 bases; J trimming: 7 bases; junction bases outside the gene matches: 6. The CDR3 here is CASSWGQGANEQFF. CDR3 DNA sequence: TGCGCCAGCAGCTGGGGGCAGGGGGCTAATGAGCAGTTCTTC.

In DNA, the CDR3 is TGTGCTAGTGGTTACGGGGGGATCACTGAAGCTTTCTTT. Amino acids: CASGYGGITEAFF. V is TRBV12-5 and J is TRBJ1-1, with D possibly being TRBD1 (5 bases). Germline CDR1 and CDR2: LGHNT and FRNRAP. The CDR3 length is 13 residues. V was pared by 4 bases and J by 4 bases, with 10 bases between.

This clone came up a few times. The rearrangement uses TRBV6-6 and TRBJ1-5; tentative D call: TRBD1 (5 bases). V was trimmed by 5 bases and J by 2 bases, leaving 10 bases between them. There are 14 residues in the CDR3. Per germline, CDR1 MNHNY and CDR2 SVGAGI (reference sequence). This CDR3 reads CASSQGLGNQPQHF. CDR3 bases: TGTGCCAGCAGTCAGGGTTTGGGCAATCAGCCCCAGCATTTT.

The V and J genes are TRBV15 and TRBJ1-2; D possibly corresponds to TRBD1 (5 bases). V lost 2 bases and J 2 bases, leaving 15 bases between the germline ends. Germline CDR1 LNHNV, CDR2 YYDKDF (reference sequence). The CDR3 totals 16 residues. The CDR3 loop reads CATSRPPVGQNYGYTF. CDR3 DNA: TGTGCCACCAGCAGACCACCGGTGGGGCAGAACTATGGCTACACCTTC.

The chain links TRBV14 to TRBJ1-6, with a weak D call TRBD1 (5 bases). Trimming cost V 1 base and J 13 bases, with 8 bases left between them. This CDR3 contains 12 residues. The germline gives CDR1 SGHDN, CDR2 FVKESK. The CDR3 protein is CASSQAGPPLHF. CDR3 in DNA: TGTGCCAGCAGCCAAGCAGGGCCCCCCCTCCACTTT. Drawing the rest from reference TRBV14 and TRBJ1-6, the complete variable domain is EAGVTQFPSHSVIEKGQTVTLRCDPISGHDNLYWYRRVMGKEIKFLLHFVKESKQDESGMPNNRFLAERTGGTYSTLKVQPAELEDSGVYFCASSQAGPPLHFGNGTRLTVT.

The rearrangement joins TRBV6-5 to TRBJ2-7, with a possible D match to TRBD1 (6 bases). The germline gives CDR1 MNHEY, CDR2 SVGAGI. V was cut by 0 bases and J by 2 bases, with 8 bases left in between. This CDR3 region has 14 residues. The CDR3 spells CASSYSQGTYEQYF. CDR3 bases: TGTGCCAGCAGTTACTCGCAGGGGACCTACGAGCAGTACTTC.

About this clone itself: This same CDR3 is encoded by further DNA sequences in the sample. The chain joins TRBV7-8 to TRBJ1-1; 8 nucleotides agree with TRBD1. This CDR3 region has 16 residues. Germline CDR1 reads SGHVS; CDR2 reads FQNEAQ. Trimming took 5 bases from V and 1 from J; bases not matched to a gene: 9. CDR3 nucleotide sequence: TGTGCCAGCAGCCCCGACAGGGGTCTTGGGAACACTGAAGCTTTCTTT. Its protein is CASSPDRGLGNTEAFF.